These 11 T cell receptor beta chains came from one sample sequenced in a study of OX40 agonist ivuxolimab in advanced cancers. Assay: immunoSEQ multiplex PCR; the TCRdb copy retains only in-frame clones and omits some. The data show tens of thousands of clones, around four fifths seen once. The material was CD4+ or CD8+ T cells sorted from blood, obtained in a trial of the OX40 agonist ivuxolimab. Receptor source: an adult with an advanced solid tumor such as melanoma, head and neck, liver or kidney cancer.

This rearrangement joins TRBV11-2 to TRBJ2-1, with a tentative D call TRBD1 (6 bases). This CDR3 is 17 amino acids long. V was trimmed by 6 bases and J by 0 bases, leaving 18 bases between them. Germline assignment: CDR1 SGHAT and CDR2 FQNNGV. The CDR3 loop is CASRLGLNRDSYNEQFF. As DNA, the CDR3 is TGTGCCAGCAGGTTGGGCCTCAACAGGGACTCCTACAATGAGCAGTTCTTC.

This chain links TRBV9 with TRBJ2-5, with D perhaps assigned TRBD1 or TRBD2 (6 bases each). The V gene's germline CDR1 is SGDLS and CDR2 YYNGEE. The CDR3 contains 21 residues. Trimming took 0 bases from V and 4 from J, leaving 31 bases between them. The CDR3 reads CASSVDPSGASFSGRGETQYF. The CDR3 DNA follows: TGTGCCAGCAGCGTAGACCCCTCTGGAGCGTCTTTTAGCGGCAGGGGAGAGACCCAGTACTTC.

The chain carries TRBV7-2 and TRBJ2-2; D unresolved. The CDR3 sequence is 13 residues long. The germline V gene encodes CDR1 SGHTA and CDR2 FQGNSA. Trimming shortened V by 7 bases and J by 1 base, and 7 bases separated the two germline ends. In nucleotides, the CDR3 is TGTGCCAGCACCCACTTGAACACCGGGGAGCTGTTTTTT. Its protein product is CASTHLNTGELFF.

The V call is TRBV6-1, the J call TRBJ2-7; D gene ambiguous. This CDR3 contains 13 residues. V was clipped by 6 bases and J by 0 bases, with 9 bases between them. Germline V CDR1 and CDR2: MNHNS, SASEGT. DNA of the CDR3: TGTGCCAGCAGCGGTACCAGCTCCTACGAGCAGTACTTC. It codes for CASSGTSSYEQYF.

This CDR3 reads CASSAGTSSTEAFF. The CDR3 coding sequence is TGCGCCAGCAGCGCCGGGACATCTTCCACTGAAGCTTTCTTT. This chain links TRBV5-1 with TRBJ1-1; TRBD1 might be the D (6 bases). This CDR3 region has 14 residues. Germline V CDR1 and CDR2: SGHRS, YFSETQ. The V end lost 4 bases, the J end lost 4 bases, and 14 bases lay between the germline ends.

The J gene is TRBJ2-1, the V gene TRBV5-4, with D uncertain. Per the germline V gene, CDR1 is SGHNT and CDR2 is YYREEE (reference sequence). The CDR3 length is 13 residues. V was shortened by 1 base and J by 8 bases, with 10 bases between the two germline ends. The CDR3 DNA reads TGTGCCAGCAGCTTGATGTTTGGGTATGAGCAGTTCTTC. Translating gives CASSLMFGYEQFF. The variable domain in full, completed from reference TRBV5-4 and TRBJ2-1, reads ETGVTQSPTHLIKTRGQQVTLRCSSQSGHNTVSWYQQALGQGPQFIFQYYREEENGRGNFPPRFSGLQFPNYSSELNVNALELDDSALYLCASSLMFGYEQFFGPGTRLTVL.

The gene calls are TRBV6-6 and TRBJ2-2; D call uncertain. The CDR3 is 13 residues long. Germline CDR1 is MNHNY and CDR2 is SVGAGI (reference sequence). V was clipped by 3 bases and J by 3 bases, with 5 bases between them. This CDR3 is CASSYWDTGELFF. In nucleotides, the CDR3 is TGTGCCAGCAGTTATTGGGACACCGGGGAGCTGTTTTTT.

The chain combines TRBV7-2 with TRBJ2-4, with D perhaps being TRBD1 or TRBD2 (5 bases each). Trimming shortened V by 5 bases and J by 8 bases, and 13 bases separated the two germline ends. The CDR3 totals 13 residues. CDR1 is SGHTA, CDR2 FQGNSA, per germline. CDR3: CASSPRQGHIQYF. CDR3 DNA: TGTGCCAGCAGCCCACGGCAGGGACACATTCAGTACTTC.

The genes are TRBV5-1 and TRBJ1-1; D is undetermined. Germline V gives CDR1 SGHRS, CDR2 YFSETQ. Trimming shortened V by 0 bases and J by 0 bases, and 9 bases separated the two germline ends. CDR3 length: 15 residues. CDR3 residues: CASSLAGSMNTEAFF. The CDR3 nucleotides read TGCGCCAGCAGCTTGGCGGGATCTATGAACACTGAAGCTTTCTTT.

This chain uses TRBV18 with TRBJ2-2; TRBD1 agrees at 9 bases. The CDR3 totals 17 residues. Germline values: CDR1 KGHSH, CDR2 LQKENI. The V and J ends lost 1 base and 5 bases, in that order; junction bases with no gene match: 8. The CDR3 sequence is CASSPQLQGARTGELFF. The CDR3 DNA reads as TGTGCCAGCTCACCACAGCTACAGGGGGCAAGGACCGGGGAGCTGTTTTTT.

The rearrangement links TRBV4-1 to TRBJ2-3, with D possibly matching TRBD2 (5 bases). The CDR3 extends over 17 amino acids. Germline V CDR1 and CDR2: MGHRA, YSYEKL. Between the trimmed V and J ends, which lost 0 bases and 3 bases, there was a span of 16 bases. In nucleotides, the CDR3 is TGCGCCAGCAGCCAAGATCTCCACGGGGATGTTACAGATACGCAGTATTTT. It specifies CASSQDLHGDVTDTQYF.